This T cell receptor (beta chain) was captured by sequencing in a study of radiotherapy plus CTLA-4 blockade in lung cancer. TCRdb keeps only in-frame clones here, not all; method: immunoSEQ multiplex PCR. Of 130,000 or so clones in the sample, 85% to 90% are singletons; the top ten hold 5.5% to 8%. The CDR3 contains 14 residues. Per the germline V gene, CDR1 is MNHNS and CDR2 is SASEGT. After removal of 5 bases from V and 3 bases from J, the junction contained 1 base not matched to a gene. The receptor comes from a human donor with non-small cell lung cancer that progressed on radiotherapy plus ipilimumab. The chain joins TRBV6-1 to TRBJ2-3; 11 positions match TRBD1. Sample: peripheral blood, taken from a patient treated with radiotherapy plus ipilimumab. The CDR3 DNA reads TGTGCCAGCAGTCGGGACAGGGGGACAGATACGCAGTATTTT. Its protein is CASSRDRGTDTQYF.